A single sample is the source of the 20 T cell receptor beta chains below, sequenced in a study of CD8 T cells in ankylosing spondylitis. Study observations and caveats: A TCR beta motif of under 10 highly homologous variants appeared characteristic of ankylosing spondylitis blood.

TCRdb itself ran the 5' RACE reads through MiXCR, one entry per CDR3 protein. Among a few hundred thousand distinct CDR3 sequences listed, around 17% were seen once. Their recognized antigens are unknown. Sequenced: blood, either unsorted or a sorted T cell fraction (not recorded which). The receptor set was obtained from a male donor with ankylosing spondylitis.

This clonotype was seen a few times. The chain joins TRBV5-6 to TRBJ2-7; 7 positions agree with TRBD2. CDR1 is SGHDT, CDR2 YYEEEE, per germline. Losses at the gene ends were 4 bases for V and 5 bases for J; bases not matched to a gene: 0. CDR3 size: 11 residues. The CDR3 DNA sequence: TGTGCCAGCAGCGCGGGGGACGAGCAGTACTTC. Amino acids: CASSAGDEQYF.

There are many counts of this clonotype. The chain employs TRBV10-3 and TRBJ2-5; possible D gene TRBD2, 6 bases. The CDR3 consists of 14 residues. Per germline, CDR1 ENHRY and CDR2 SYGVKD. The germline V and J ends were trimmed by 5 bases and 5 bases, with 15 bases remaining between them. CDR3 protein: CAISPGTVSETQYF. As DNA, the CDR3 is TGTGCCATCAGTCCCGGGACTGTCTCCGAGACCCAGTACTTC.

This clonotype was counted a few times. The CDR3 coding sequence is TGTGCCAGCAGCTTTGGGTCCGTCCTCGAGCAGTACTTC. Its translation is CASSFGSVLEQYF. The chain couples TRBV7-2 to TRBJ2-7; the D is unclear. The CDR3 extends over 13 amino acids. Trimming left V 3 bases short and J 6 bases short, with 12 bases between. Germline V gene lookup returns CDR1 SGHTA and CDR2 FQGNSA.

The chain recombines TRBV5-1 with TRBJ2-3; 11 bases align to TRBD1. V gave up 4 bases and J gave up 4 bases; unmatched junction bases: 8. This CDR3 comprises 16 residues. Germline lookup yields CDR1 SGHRS and CDR2 YFSETQ. The CDR3 DNA is TGCGCCAGCAGCGACGGACAGGGGGCGGTTTCAGATACGCAGTATTTT. It specifies CASSDGQGAVSDTQYF.

This clonotype was detected only a few times. This sequence joins TRBV7-8 and TRBJ2-2; TRBD1 is a possible D gene (5 bases). Germline lookup yields CDR1 SGHVS and CDR2 FQNEAQ. V lost 11 bases, J lost 3 bases, and 16 bases lay in between. The CDR3 totals 14 residues. The CDR3 nucleotides read TGTGCCGGGGCGAAGAACCGGTACACCGGGGAGCTGTTTTTT. Residues: CAGAKNRYTGELFF.

Only a few counts were recorded for this clonotype. CDR3 DNA sequence: TGTGCCAGCAGCCATCAGGGACTAGCGGGGGGTTATGAGCAGTTCTTC. It specifies CASSHQGLAGGYEQFF. This chain uses TRBV7-2 with TRBJ2-1, with 15 bases that match TRBD2. The V gene's germline CDR1 is SGHTA and CDR2 FQGNSA. The V and J ends lost 5 bases and 8 bases, in that order; junction bases with no gene match: 7. The CDR3 totals 16 residues. The whole variable domain, remainder taken from reference TRBV7-2 and TRBJ2-1, is GAGVSQSPSNKVTEKGKDVELRCDPISGHTALYWYRQSLGQGLEFLIYFQGNSAPDKSGLPSDRFSAERTGGSVSTLTIQRTQQEDSAVYLCASSHQGLAGGYEQFFGPGTRLTVL.

This clonotype was seen more than once but under ten times. The chain recombines TRBV3-1 with TRBJ1-1; tentatively, D is TRBD1 (5 bases). Germline V gene sequence: CDR1 LGHDT, CDR2 YNNKEL (reference sequence). The CDR3 totals 16 residues. Trimming removed 4 bases at V and 4 bases at J, with 19 bases between. The CDR3 bases are TGTGCCAGCAGCCGGGCCACAGAGGGGTTTACCACTGAAGCTTTCTTT. It translates to CASSRATEGFTTEAFF.

This chain uses TRBV19 with TRBJ1-2; D is perhaps TRBD1 (6 bases). Germline V CDR1 and CDR2: LNHDA, SQIVND (reference sequence). CDR3 length: 12 amino acids. The ends were cut back, 3 bases at V and 6 bases at J, with 8 bases in the middle. The CDR3 region has the DNA TGTGCCAGTAGTATCCAGGGGAATGGCTACACCTTC. It yields the protein CASSIQGNGYTF.

The chain links TRBV18 to TRBJ1-1; D is uncertain. The CDR3 loop spans 12 amino acids. V shed 8 bases and J shed 3 bases, with 10 bases lying between them. Germline V lookup: CDR1 KGHSH, CDR2 LQKENI. The CDR3 DNA reads TGTGCCAGCCGAGACGGATACACTGAAGCTTTCTTT. It encodes CASRDGYTEAFF.

The rearrangement joins TRBV28 to TRBJ2-7; D may be TRBD1 or TRBD2 (6 bases each). V was clipped by 5 bases and J by 6 bases, with 11 bases between them. The CDR3 sequence is 12 residues long. Germline-derived CDR1 and CDR2 are MDHEN and SYDVKM. The CDR3 sequence: CASSHEGGEQYF. The CDR3 nucleotides read TGTGCCAGCAGTCATGAGGGGGGCGAGCAGTACTTC.

The chain recombines TRBV7-9 with TRBJ2-7; perhaps TRBD2 as D (5 bases). V was clipped by 2 bases and J by 4 bases, with 9 bases between them. This CDR3 is 13 amino acids long. Germline CDR1 and CDR2: SEHNR and FQNEAQ (reference sequence). The CDR3 DNA sequence: TGTGCCAGCAGCTTATCGGACTCTTACGAGCAGTACTTC. Translating it yields CASSLSDSYEQYF.

V and J are TRBV7-6 and TRBJ2-1; D is unclear. With 6 bases removed from V and 0 bases from J, the gap between germline ends came to 6 bases. Germline lookup yields CDR1 SGHVS and CDR2 FNYEAQ. The CDR3 is made up of 13 amino acids. The DNA for the CDR3 is TGTGCCAGCAGGCACCCCTCCTACAATGAGCAGTTCTTC. Translating it yields CASRHPSYNEQFF.

This clonotype was seen only once. V and J are TRBV4-2 and TRBJ2-1; TRBD2 is a possible D gene (5 bases). Trimming stripped 2 bases from V and 8 bases from J, with 13 bases between. CDR3 length: 14 residues. Per germline, CDR1 LGHNA and CDR2 YNFKEQ. In DNA, the CDR3 is TGTGCCAGCAGCCAATATCTAGCTGTCGATGAGCAGTTCTTC. Its protein product is CASSQYLAVDEQFF.

The chain uses TRBV7-9 and TRBJ1-1; 7 bases line up with TRBD1. V gave up 5 bases and J gave up 0 bases; unmatched junction bases: 6. The CDR3 runs 15 residues. Germline V CDR1 and CDR2: SEHNR, FQNEAQ (reference sequence). The CDR3 here is CASSTGQSMNTEAFF. The DNA of the CDR3 is TGTGCCAGCAGCACGGGACAGTCCATGAACACTGAAGCTTTCTTT.

CDR3 DNA: TGCAGCGTTGAAGATCGGGGGGGGACAGATACGCAGTATTTT. It yields the protein CSVEDRGGTDTQYF. The chain uses TRBV29-1 and TRBJ2-3; 8 bases agree with TRBD2. This CDR3 has 14 residues. In germline, CDR1 is SQVTM, CDR2 ANQGSEA. After removal of 0 bases from V and 3 bases from J, the junction contained 2 bases not matched to a gene.

There are a few counts of this clonotype. This chain connects TRBV29-1 to TRBJ2-1, with D tentatively TRBD2 (5 bases). The V end was cut by 2 bases, the J end by 1 base, with 9 bases between. CDR3 length: 14 residues. Germline-derived CDR1 and CDR2 are SQVTM and ANQGSEA. The DNA of the CDR3 is TGCAGCGTTGAACCTCGAGGGTCCTACAATGAGCAGTTCTTC. It codes for CSVEPRGSYNEQFF.

This clonotype was recorded a few times. The J gene is TRBJ2-2, the V gene TRBV7-8, with unresolved D. The CDR3 is 15 residues long. V was clipped by 5 bases and J by 8 bases, with 18 bases between them. Looked up from germline, CDR1 is SGHVS and CDR2 is FQNEAQ. The DNA of the CDR3 is TGTGCCAGCAGCCTAGAAGTCGTACTGGCGGGGGAGCTGTTTTTT. Translated: CASSLEVVLAGELFF.

This clonotype was detected only a few times. J is TRBJ2-2 and V is TRBV2; 7 bases line up with TRBD1. This CDR3 spans 15 amino acids. V shed 5 bases, J shed 4 bases, and the junction held 7 bases outside the gene matches. In germline, CDR1 is SNHLY, CDR2 FYNNEI. This CDR3 is CASSPGGSSTGELFF. CDR3 nucleotide sequence: TGTGCCAGCAGTCCAGGGGGTAGTAGCACCGGGGAGCTGTTTTTT.

This clonotype was counted only a few times. The chain joins TRBV4-3 to TRBJ2-7; 9 positions agree with TRBD1. Germline loops: CDR1 LGHNA, CDR2 YSLEER. The CDR3 is 17 amino acids. V shed 3 bases and J 0 bases; nucleotides not matched to a gene: 9. CDR3 nucleotides: TGCGCCAGCAGCCAGGATACTACAGGGGGCTACTCCTACGAGCAGTACTTC. It yields the protein CASSQDTTGGYSYEQYF.

This clonotype was observed a few times. This sequence joins TRBV3-1 and TRBJ1-1, with D perhaps TRBD1 (5 bases). The CDR3 covers 14 residues. CDR1 is LGHDT and CDR2 is YNNKEL in the germline V gene (reference sequence). V dropped 0 bases and J dropped 8 bases, with 13 bases sitting between them. The CDR3 reads CASSQDRGAVEAFF. The CDR3, as DNA: TGTGCCAGCAGCCAAGATAGGGGTGCGGTCGAAGCTTTCTTT.